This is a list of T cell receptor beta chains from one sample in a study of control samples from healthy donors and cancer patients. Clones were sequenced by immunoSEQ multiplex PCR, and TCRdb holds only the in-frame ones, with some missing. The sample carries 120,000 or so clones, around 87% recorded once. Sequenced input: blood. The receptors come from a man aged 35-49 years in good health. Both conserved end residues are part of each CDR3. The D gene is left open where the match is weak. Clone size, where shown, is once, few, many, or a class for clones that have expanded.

CASSQGVGRRAEAFF | TGCGCCAGCAGCCAAGGCGTGGGCAGGAGGGCTGAAGCTTTCTTT | - | - | TRBJ1-1 | TRBV4-3
CASSLAIRGGSPLHF | TGTGCCAGCAGCTTGGCGATAAGGGGAGGTTCACCCCTCCACTTT | - | - | TRBJ1-6 | TRBV5-6
CASSANLAQTEAFF | TGTGCCAGCAGCGCCAATTTGGCCCAGACTGAAGCTTTCTTT | - | - | TRBJ1-1 | TRBV25-1
CASSLDRGNYEQYF | TGTGCCAGCTCACTGGACAGGGGGAATTACGAGCAGTACTTC | - | TRBD1 | TRBJ2-7 | TRBV18
CASSERPNEKLFF | TGTGCCAGCAGTGAAAGGCCAAATGAAAAACTGTTTTTT | - | - | TRBJ1-4 | TRBV6-1
CASSQGGGSLRNTIYF | TGTGCCAGCAGCCAAGGAGGGGGCAGCCTTCGAAACACCATATATTTT | - | TRBD1 | TRBJ1-3 | TRBV14
CATRKRVRGYTF | TGCGCCACCCGAAAGAGGGTCAGGGGCTACACCTTC | - | - | TRBJ1-2 | TRBV5-1
CASSVLGLGGGDNEQFF | TGTGCCAGCAGCGTTCTAGGCTTAGGCGGGGGGGACAATGAGCAGTTCTTC | - | TRBD2 | TRBJ2-1 | TRBV9
CASSESLGGGEAFF | TGTGCCAGCAGTGAATCTTTAGGGGGGGGTGAAGCTTTCTTT | - | - | TRBJ1-1 | TRBV25-1
CAWSGGTGGQPQHF | TGTGCCTGGAGTGGAGGGACAGGAGGTCAGCCCCAGCATTTT | - | TRBD1 | TRBJ1-5 | TRBV30
CASSQGLTLNYGYTF | TGCGCCAGCAGCCAAGGCCTCACCCTTAACTATGGCTACACCTTC | - | - | TRBJ1-2 | TRBV4-3
CASSATEGSSGNTIYF | TGTGCCAGCAGTGCTACGGAAGGGAGCTCTGGAAACACCATATATTTT | once | - | TRBJ1-3 | TRBV25-1
CASSPKLGKTYEQYF | TGTGCCAGCAGCCCGAAACTGGGGAAGACGTACGAGCAGTACTTC | - | - | TRBJ2-7 | TRBV5-8
CAWSGGGARTGELFF | TGTGCCTGGAGCGGAGGGGGGGCGCGCACCGGGGAGCTGTTTTTT | - | - | TRBJ2-2 | TRBV30
CASSRYSNQPQHF | TGTGCCAGCAGTCGCTATAGCAATCAGCCCCAGCATTTT | - | - | TRBJ1-5 | TRBV27
CAISDPDRLNQPQHF | TGTGCCATCAGTGACCCTGACAGGTTAAATCAGCCCCAGCATTTT | - | - | TRBJ1-5 | TRBV10-3
CASSYSGWGITEAFF | TGTGCCAGCAGTTACTCTGGGTGGGGGATCACTGAAGCTTTCTTT | once | - | TRBJ1-1 | TRBV6-5
CATSDSQGEETQYF | TGTGCCACCAGTGATAGCCAGGGAGAAGAGACCCAGTACTTC | - | - | TRBJ2-5 | TRBV24-1
CASSTEQGAYEKLFF | TGTGCCAGTAGTACGGAACAGGGGGCTTACGAAAAACTGTTTTTT | - | TRBD1 | TRBJ1-4 | TRBV19
CASSLVAGTQETQYF | TGTGCCAGCAGCTTAGTTGCTGGGACGCAAGAGACCCAGTACTTC | - | - | TRBJ2-5 | TRBV7-7
CASSSSLGRDTQYF | TGTGCCAGCAGCTCGTCGCTGGGCCGTGATACGCAGTATTTT | - | - | TRBJ2-3 | TRBV7-9
CASSRGTTKSYEQYF | TGTGCCAGCAGCAGGGGGACTACCAAATCCTACGAGCAGTACTTC | many | - | TRBJ2-7 | TRBV11-3
CASSQEGMGSPLHF | TGCGCCAGCAGTCAAGAAGGGATGGGTTCACCCCTCCACTTT | - | - | TRBJ1-6 | TRBV5-1
CASRIAGLVDGYTF | TGTGCCAGTAGAATAGCAGGATTGGTCGATGGCTACACCTTC | - | - | TRBJ1-2 | TRBV19
CASSLVRTENQPQHF | TGTGCCAGCAGCTTAGTCCGGACAGAAAATCAGCCCCAGCATTTT | - | - | TRBJ1-5 | TRBV7-2
CASSLARDRGYGYTF | TGTGCCAGCAGCCTTGCCCGGGACAGGGGATATGGCTACACCTTC | - | TRBD1 | TRBJ1-2 | TRBV14
CANARTGLDGYTF | TGTGCCAACGCTCGGACAGGGTTGGATGGCTACACCTTC | - | TRBD1 | TRBJ1-2 | TRBV12-3/TRBV12-4
CASRPGTGHSYEQYF | TGCGCCAGCAGACCCGGGACAGGGCACTCCTACGAGCAGTACTTC | - | TRBD1 | TRBJ2-7 | TRBV4-3
CASSSLGRRGERGETQYF | TGTGCCAGCAGCTCATTAGGCAGGCGGGGGGAAAGAGGGGAGACCCAGTACTTC | - | TRBD2 | TRBJ2-5 | TRBV3-1/TRBV3-2
CASSIKGLYEQYF | TGTGCCAGTAGTATTAAGGGTCTCTACGAGCAGTACTTC | few | - | TRBJ2-7 | TRBV19
CASGSGARETQYF | TGTGCCAGCGGCTCCGGGGCGCGGGAGACCCAGTACTTC | - | - | TRBJ2-5 | TRBV7-3
CASSAQPGRTNEKLFF | TGTGCCAGCAGTGCCCAGCCCGGGAGAACTAATGAAAAACTGTTTTTT | - | - | TRBJ1-4 | TRBV6-1
CASSFATGGPTYTF | TGTGCCAGCAGCTTCGCGACAGGGGGTCCTACCTACACCTTC | - | TRBD1 | TRBJ1-2 | TRBV7-3
CASSLLAGYSGANVLTF | TGTGCCAGCAGCTTACTAGCGGGGTACTCTGGGGCCAACGTCCTGACTTTC | - | TRBD2 | TRBJ2-6 | TRBV7-9
CASSLTGGASYEQYF | TGCGCCAGCAGCTTGACCGGGGGGGCATCCTACGAGCAGTACTTC | once | TRBD2 | TRBJ2-7 | TRBV5-1
CASSAESQGTQYF | TGTGCCAGCAGTGCAGAGAGCCAAGGCACCCAGTACTTC | - | - | TRBJ2-5 | TRBV2
CASSRQTINTEAFF | TGTGCCAGCAGCCGACAGACAATAAACACTGAAGCTTTCTTT | - | - | TRBJ1-1 | TRBV7-9
CASSLGGTGTPLHF | TGTGCCAGCAGCCTAGGTGGGACAGGGACACCCCTCCACTTT | - | TRBD1 | TRBJ1-6 | TRBV7-3
CASSRQGGNTEAFF | TGTGCCAGCAGTAGACAGGGCGGGAACACTGAAGCTTTCTTT | few | TRBD1 | TRBJ1-1 | TRBV6-2/TRBV6-3
CASRDRGPNYGYTF | TGTGCCAGCAGGGACAGGGGGCCCAACTATGGCTACACCTTC | once | TRBD1 | TRBJ1-2 | TRBV9
CASTKYSGGGGDEAFF | TGTGCCAGTACAAAGTATAGCGGGGGAGGGGGCGACGAAGCTTTCTTT | once | TRBD1 | TRBJ1-1 | TRBV19
CASSLDRGSYEQYF | TGCGCCAGCAGCTTGGATCGCGGCTCTTACGAGCAGTACTTC | - | - | TRBJ2-7 | TRBV5-1
CASSPGLPLYNSPLHF | TGTGCCAGCTCACCAGGGTTGCCTCTCTATAATTCACCCCTCCACTTT | - | - | TRBJ1-6 | TRBV18
CATSRPPSTEAFF | TGTGCCACCAGCAGGCCCCCTTCCACTGAAGCTTTCTTT | once | - | TRBJ1-1 | TRBV15
CSARTGGINEQYF | TGCAGCGCTCGGACAGGGGGCATCAACGAGCAGTACTTC | - | TRBD1 | TRBJ2-7 | TRBV29-1
CASKRDSTEAFF | TGTGCCAGCAAAAGGGATAGCACTGAAGCTTTCTTT | - | - | TRBJ1-1 | TRBV2
CASSNVRDRTQETQYF | TGTGCCAGCAGTAACGTCCGGGACAGAACCCAAGAGACCCAGTACTTC | - | TRBD1 | TRBJ2-5 | TRBV6-6
CACLSAGTSTYEQYF | TGTGCCTGTTTATCCGCCGGGACAAGTACCTACGAGCAGTACTTC | - | - | TRBJ2-7 | TRBV30